The clone carrying this TCR beta chain showed up just a few times. The antigen is not known. Sequenced by immunoSEQ multiplex PCR; TCRdb stores in-frame clones only, minus some. This sample carries some 96,000 clones, roughly 84% of them seen once, and the ten largest clones take about 12%. V was clipped by 1 base and J by 4 bases, with 15 bases between them. The CDR3 covers 16 residues. Germline CDR1 SNHLY, CDR2 FYNNEI. Exposure to brentuximab vedotin varied, and each patient had relapsed following autologous stem cell transplantation. The data are from a study of PD-1 blockade in classical Hodgkin lymphoma. Study-wide results and caveats: Patients who initiated nivolumab within 1 year of ASCT were excluded. By C4D1, diversity of CD4+ TCRs had risen significantly, whereas that of CD8+ TCRs had not.

Specimen: peripheral blood mononuclear cells (PBMCs), collected at baseline. This receptor was taken from a human donor with classical Hodgkin lymphoma. This chain uses TRBV2 with TRBJ2-3; D might be TRBD1 (5 bases). The CDR3 is CASSEVGAGTPDTQYF. The CDR3 bases are TGTGCCAGCAGTGAAGTTGGGGCAGGCACCCCAGATACGCAGTATTTT.